This TCR beta chain was recorded in a study of technical replicates of blood from a handful of donors. Germline lookup yields CDR1 SEHNR and CDR2 FQNEAQ (reference sequence). The CDR3 is 16 residues long. Trimming stripped 5 bases from V and 0 bases from J, with 13 bases between. The data were produced by immunoSEQ multiplex PCR, yet TCRdb's version contains in-frame clones alone and is incomplete. Among 85,000 to 100,000 clones, 94% were seen once, and the ten largest hold 0.2% to 0.3%. The TCR originated in a human donor in good health. The sequenced sample was T cells isolated from PBMCs. The gene calls are TRBV7-9 and TRBJ1-4; a possible D gene is TRBD1 (5 bases). The CDR3 sequence is CASSRGSIATNEKLFF. CDR3 coding DNA: TGTGCCAGCAGCCGGGGGTCTATTGCAACTAATGAAAAACTGTTTTTT.